This TCR beta chain is from a study of blood T cell repertoires in COVID-19. About the research overall: Material from acute and convalescent COVID-19 was sourced from the United States, Italy and Spain.

Participants were aged 18 to 89 years, lived in 20 to 25 US areas, and enrolled virtually. Grouping used clinical history reported by participants in a survey and questionnaire. Resolution of symptoms, clearance, or two negative PCRs was present in recovered Cohort 3 donors. TCRdb's table, derived via immunoSEQ multiplex PCR, lists solely in-frame clones and lacks some. The sample consists of 150,000 or so clones, 80% to 90% of them appearing once. The receptor's source is a man between 45 and 60 years old who had recovered from COVID-19. Source material: PBMCs or T cells enriched from blood (not recorded which).

The CDR3 protein is CASSFPGQATDTQYF. As DNA, the CDR3 is TGTGCCAGCAGTTTTCCGGGACAGGCGACAGATACGCAGTATTTT. The genes are TRBV28 and TRBJ2-3; 8 bases align to TRBD1. The CDR3 is 15 residues long. V was clipped by 3 bases and J by 3 bases; unmatched bases: 5. CDR1 is MDHEN, CDR2 SYDVKM, per germline.